This T cell receptor (beta chain) was retrieved from a study of early T cells in non-severe SARS-CoV-2 infection. TCRdb independently ran MiXCR on the 5' RACE reads; one entry per CDR3 protein. Of about 59,000 distinct CDR3 sequences listed, less than 15% are singletons. This clonotype was picked up many times. The receptor comes from an adult who was a healthcare worker with PCR-confirmed SARS-CoV-2 infection or an uninfected control (not recorded which). Sequenced material: whole blood, taken at baseline.

The chain's CDR3 is CASSWGRQTVNQPQHF. For the CDR3, the DNA is TGTGCCAGCAGCTGGGGGAGGCAGACAGTCAATCAGCCCCAGCATTTT. The J gene is TRBJ1-5, the V gene TRBV12-3 or TRBV12-4; TRBD1 is a possible D gene (5 bases). V was cut by 6 bases and J by 3 bases, with 18 bases left in between. CDR3 length: 16 amino acids.